Presented here are 27 T cell receptor beta chains from one specimen sequenced in a study of OX40 agonist ivuxolimab in advanced cancers. Assay: immunoSEQ multiplex PCR; the TCRdb copy retains only in-frame clones and omits some. The sample has about 93,000 clones; roughly nine tenths are singletons. The material sequenced was CD4+ or CD8+ T cells sorted from blood, taken in a trial of the OX40 agonist ivuxolimab. The receptors come from an adult with an advanced solid tumor such as melanoma, head and neck, liver or kidney cancer.

The chain couples TRBV10-3 to TRBJ1-2; TRBD1 agrees at 7 bases. Germline V lookup: CDR1 ENHRY, CDR2 SYGVKD. The V gene end was trimmed by 6 bases and the J gene end by 7 bases; junction bases not matched to a gene: 11. The CDR3 is made up of 14 amino acids. The CDR3 protein is CAISEDRMIGGYTF. For the CDR3, the DNA is TGTGCCATCAGCGAGGACAGGATGATAGGTGGCTACACCTTC.

This clone appeared a few times. The V call is TRBV14, the J call TRBJ1-3, with D uncertain. Germline lookup yields CDR1 SGHDN and CDR2 FVKESK. This CDR3 is 12 amino acids long. Trimming cost V 3 bases and J 0 bases, with 0 bases left between them. The CDR3: CASSHSGNTIYF. The CDR3, as DNA: TGTGCCAGCAGCCACTCTGGAAACACCATATATTTT.

This chain links TRBV15 with TRBJ2-7; TRBD1 agrees at 7 bases. The CDR3 contains 14 residues. In germline, CDR1 is LNHNV, CDR2 YYDKDF (reference sequence). J was trimmed by 4 bases and V by 1 base; bases with no gene match: 4. Here the CDR3 reads CATSRGGQLYEQYF. The DNA for the CDR3 is TGTGCCACCAGCAGAGGGGGACAGCTTTACGAGCAGTACTTC. Complete variable domain (other parts from reference TRBV15 and TRBJ2-7): DAMVIQNPRYQVTQFGKPVTLSCSQTLNHNVMYWYQQKSSQAPKLLFHYYDKDFNNEADTPDNFQSRRPNTSFCFLDIRSPGLGDTAMYLCATSRGGQLYEQYFGPGTRLTVT.

The chain recombines TRBV7-9 with TRBJ1-1; D uncertain. Trimming took 5 bases from V and 2 from J, leaving 18 bases between them. The CDR3 is 16 amino acids. Germline CDR1 is SEHNR and CDR2 is FQNEAQ (reference sequence). CDR3 region: CASSRRTPTENTEAFF. CDR3 coding DNA: TGTGCCAGCAGCCGACGGACGCCTACGGAAAACACTGAAGCTTTCTTT.

The J gene is TRBJ2-7, the V gene TRBV5-1; D could derive from TRBD1 or TRBD2 (6 bases each). The CDR3 consists of 16 residues. Per the germline V gene, CDR1 is SGHRS and CDR2 is YFSETQ. V was pared by 5 bases and J by 3 bases, with 21 bases between. The CDR3 loop is CASSAIGGGTFYEQYF. The CDR3 bases are TGCGCCAGCAGTGCGATCGGAGGGGGGACTTTCTACGAGCAGTACTTC. Full variable domain (rest looked up from reference TRBV5-1 and TRBJ2-7): KAGVTQTPRYLIKTRGQQVTLSCSPISGHRSVSWYQQTPGQGLQFLFEYFSETQRNKGNFPGRFSGRQFSNSRSEMNVSTLELGDSALYLCASSAIGGGTFYEQYFGPGTRLTVT.

The chain combines TRBV28 with TRBJ1-5, with D tentatively TRBD1 (5 bases). This CDR3 is built from 16 residues. CDR1 and CDR2 (germline): MDHEN, SYDVKM. V shed 5 bases and J shed 8 bases, with 22 bases lying between them. The CDR3 is CASSTSQGPPIEPQHF. Here the CDR3 DNA reads TGTGCCAGCAGTACCTCCCAGGGTCCCCCAATCGAGCCCCAGCATTTT.

This chain links TRBV4-3 with TRBJ2-3; D not certain. The CDR3 length is 13 residues. Germline assignment: CDR1 LGHNA and CDR2 YSLEER. Trimming removed 2 bases from V and 2 bases from J, with 5 bases in between. CDR3 bases: TGCGCCAGCAGCCAACAAGACACAGATACGCAGTATTTT. Amino acids: CASSQQDTDTQYF.

The rearrangement uses TRBV30 and TRBJ1-2; D possibly corresponds to TRBD1 (5 bases). Trimming took off 0 bases at V and 6 bases at J, with 14 bases between the two ends. The CDR3 has 14 residues. Looked up from germline, CDR1 is GTSNPN and CDR2 is SVGIG (reference sequence). The CDR3 region has the DNA TGTGCCTGGAGTGTGTGGGGCAGGGTCGATGGCTACACCTTC. The encoded protein is CAWSVWGRVDGYTF.

This rearrangement joins TRBV11-1 to TRBJ2-5; D call uncertain. The V gene lost 5 bases and the J gene lost 5 bases, with 9 bases spanning the gap. CDR1 is SGHAT and CDR2 is FQDESV in the germline V gene (reference sequence). The CDR3 totals 12 residues. The CDR3 protein is CASSASRETQYF. The CDR3 DNA follows: TGTGCCAGCAGCGCGAGTAGGGAGACCCAGTACTTC.

V is TRBV7-9 and J is TRBJ1-1; a possible D gene is TRBD1 (6 bases). Germline lookup yields CDR1 SEHNR and CDR2 FQNEAQ (reference sequence). The CDR3 is 13 amino acids. Trimming cost V 2 bases and J 6 bases, with 10 bases left between them. CDR3 region: CASSLHGQSEAFF. Here the CDR3 DNA reads TGTGCCAGCAGCTTACATGGACAGTCTGAAGCTTTCTTT. Complete variable domain (other parts from reference TRBV7-9 and TRBJ1-1): DTGVSQNPRHKITKRGQNVTFRCDPISEHNRLYWYRQTLGQGPEFLTYFQNEAQLEKSRLLSDRFSAERPKGSFSTLEIQRTEQGDSAMYLCASSLHGQSEAFFGQGTRLTVV.

V usage is TRBV28 and J usage is TRBJ1-5; D unclear. The CDR3 is 14 residues long. Germline V gene data show CDR1 as MDHEN and CDR2 as SYDVKM. The CDR3: CAVNNWDSSQPQHF. DNA for the CDR3: TGTGCTGTCAATAACTGGGATTCGAGTCAGCCCCAGCATTTT.

The CDR3 sequence: CASSSGQAFNYGYTF. DNA of the CDR3: TGTGCCAGCAGTTCCGGACAGGCCTTCAACTATGGCTACACCTTC. V gene TRBV28 combines with J gene TRBJ1-2; TRBD1 agrees at 7 bases. Trimming at V came to 4 bases and at J to 2 bases, leaving 7 bases not matched to a gene. Per germline, CDR1 MDHEN and CDR2 SYDVKM. This CDR3 comprises 15 residues.

The chain joins TRBV7-3 to TRBJ2-1, with 10 bases identical to TRBD2. V dropped 5 bases and J dropped 8; count of bases not matched to a gene: 12. CDR1 SGHTA and CDR2 FQGTGA come from the germline V gene. The CDR3 is 16 residues long. This CDR3 reads CASSQAGGYPVHEQFF. The DNA for the CDR3 is TGTGCCAGCAGCCAAGCGGGAGGGTATCCTGTCCATGAGCAGTTCTTC. The whole variable domain, remainder taken from reference TRBV7-3 and TRBJ2-1, is GAGVSQTPSNKVTEKGKYVELRCDPISGHTALYWYRQSLGQGPEFLIYFQGTGAADDSGLPNDRFFAVRPEGSVSTLKIQRTERGDSAVYLCASSQAGGYPVHEQFFGPGTRLTVL.

The J gene is TRBJ1-1, the V gene TRBV6-5, with D tentatively TRBD1 (6 bases). CDR1 MNHEY and CDR2 SVGAGI come from the germline V gene. Trimming pared 0 bases from V and 0 bases from J, leaving 8 bases between. This CDR3 region has 15 residues. DNA for the CDR3: TGTGCCAGCAGTTACTCGGGGGCCATGAACACTGAAGCTTTCTTT. Translation: CASSYSGAMNTEAFF.

This sequence joins TRBV7-2 and TRBJ2-7; 9 positions match TRBD2. The V gene's germline CDR1 is SGHTA and CDR2 FQGNSA. The CDR3 loop spans 17 amino acids. Trimming at V came to 5 bases and at J to 2 bases, leaving 13 bases not matched to a gene. CDR3 loop: CASSQSSGGRAPYEQYF. The CDR3, as DNA: TGTGCCAGCAGCCAATCCAGCGGCGGGAGGGCCCCCTACGAGCAGTACTTC.

The rearrangement uses TRBV7-2 and TRBJ2-7; 10 positions match TRBD1. CDR3 length equals 18 residues. The V and J ends lost 5 bases and 0 bases, in that order; junction bases with no gene match: 13. In germline, CDR1 is SGHTA, CDR2 FQGNSA. The CDR3 DNA reads TGTGCCAGCAGCGCAGACAGGGGGCTATCACCGAGCTCCTACGAGCAGTACTTC. As protein: CASSADRGLSPSSYEQYF. Full variable domain (remainder filled in from reference TRBV7-2 and TRBJ2-7): GAGVSQSPSNKVTEKGKDVELRCDPISGHTALYWYRQSLGQGLEFLIYFQGNSAPDKSGLPSDRFSAERTGGSVSTLTIQRTQQEDSAVYLCASSADRGLSPSSYEQYFGPGTRLTVT.

This chain joins TRBV7-9 and TRBJ1-5; 7 nucleotides align to TRBD1. Germline V gene lookup returns CDR1 SEHNR and CDR2 FQNEAQ (reference sequence). This CDR3 region has 13 residues. J gave up 6 bases and V 5 bases, and 4 bases lay outside the gene matches. The CDR3 loop is CASSRDRVQPQHF. Here the CDR3 DNA reads TGTGCCAGCAGCCGCGACAGGGTTCAGCCCCAGCATTTT.

The chain couples TRBV18 to TRBJ1-5, with 9 bases matching TRBD1. V gave up 3 bases and J gave up 0 bases; unmatched junction bases: 12. Germline assignment: CDR1 KGHSH and CDR2 LQKENI. The CDR3 is made up of 19 amino acids. In DNA, the CDR3 is TGTGCCAGCTCACCGCGATTTGCCGGGACAGGGTATAGCAATCAGCCCCAGCATTTT. This sequence encodes CASSPRFAGTGYSNQPQHF.

The sample holds one count of this clone. The chain is built from TRBV4-3 and TRBJ2-7; D possibly corresponds to TRBD1 (6 bases). The CDR3 is made up of 15 amino acids. The V end lost 4 bases, the J end lost 3 bases, and 16 bases lay between the germline ends. Germline V lookup: CDR1 LGHNA, CDR2 YSLEER. Here the CDR3 DNA reads TGCGCCAGCAGCCCCCTAGACAGGAGTGACTACGAGCAGTACTTC. Its protein product is CASSPLDRSDYEQYF.

This clone appeared a few times. This chain uses TRBV5-1 with TRBJ1-3, with 9 nucleotides matching TRBD1. The trim removed 3 bases at V and 3 bases at J, leaving 7 bases unmatched. This CDR3 is built from 16 residues. From germline, CDR1 is SGHRS and CDR2 YFSETQ. DNA for the CDR3: TGCGCCAGCAGCTACACCGGGACAGGGATTGGAAACACCATATATTTT. Amino acid sequence: CASSYTGTGIGNTIYF.

The chain has TRBV4-3 and TRBJ2-1; 15 bases map to TRBD2. Germline assignment: CDR1 LGHNA and CDR2 YSLEER. This CDR3 is built from 17 residues. V was pared by 4 bases and J by 8 bases, with 9 bases of the junction left unmatched. CDR3: CASSPGLAGGPGDEQFF. The CDR3 bases are TGCGCCAGCAGCCCCGGACTAGCGGGAGGGCCCGGGGATGAGCAGTTCTTC.

In this sample, this clone turned up a few times. The chain employs TRBV25-1 and TRBJ1-4; TRBD1 agrees at 7 bases. The CDR3 runs to 14 residues. The germline CDR1 and CDR2 sequences are MGHDK and SYGVNS. The J segment lost 3 bases and the V segment lost 5 bases, leaving 3 bases of the junction unmatched. The CDR3 region is CASSPTGPNEKLFF. In nucleotides, the CDR3 is TGTGCCAGCAGTCCGACAGGGCCTAATGAAAAACTGTTTTTT.

V and J are TRBV6-4 and TRBJ2-1; 9 bases align to TRBD1. J was trimmed by 6 bases and V by 5 bases; bases with no gene match: 2. The germline CDR1 and CDR2 sequences are MRHNA and SNTAGT. The CDR3 contains 13 residues. DNA for the CDR3: TGTGCCAGCAGTTTGACAGGGGGCAATGAGCAGTTCTTC. It specifies CASSLTGGNEQFF.

The J gene is TRBJ2-7, the V gene TRBV19; D might be TRBD1 (5 bases). The CDR3 contains 16 residues. Between the trimmed V and J ends, which lost 0 bases and 5 bases, there was a span of 17 bases. Germline V gene lookup returns CDR1 LNHDA and CDR2 SQIVND (reference sequence). CDR3 sequence reads: CASSIDLAARVDEQYF. CDR3 sequence (DNA): TGTGCCAGTAGTATAGATCTTGCAGCCAGGGTGGACGAGCAGTACTTC.

The chain couples TRBV11-3 to TRBJ2-5; 11 bases align to TRBD2. CDR1 is SGHNT, CDR2 YENEEA, per germline. J gave up 5 bases and V 1 base, and 12 bases lay outside the gene matches. The CDR3 consists of 18 residues. As DNA, the CDR3 is TGTGCCAGCAGCTTAGGGCTAGCGGGGGGCCCGGTTCCCGAGACCCAGTACTTC. Translating it yields CASSLGLAGGPVPETQYF.

This clone came up once. The CDR3 nucleotides are TGTGCCAGCAGCTTGGGGACAGGGTTCCTTGAAGCTTTCTTT. This translates into CASSLGTGFLEAFF. The rearrangement links TRBV5-6 to TRBJ1-1; TRBD1 matches 8 bases. The J segment lost 7 bases and the V segment lost 0 bases, leaving 5 bases of the junction unmatched. Germline CDR1 is SGHDT and CDR2 is YYEEEE. There are 14 residues in the CDR3.

The chain joins TRBV5-6 to TRBJ1-4; D is possibly TRBD1 (5 bases). Looked up from germline, CDR1 is SGHDT and CDR2 is YYEEEE. V was clipped by 0 bases and J by 5 bases, with 11 bases between them. The CDR3 covers 15 residues. CDR3 in DNA: TGTGCCAGCAGCTTGGCAGGGCGGTGGAATGAAAAACTGTTTTTT. It is translated as CASSLAGRWNEKLFF.